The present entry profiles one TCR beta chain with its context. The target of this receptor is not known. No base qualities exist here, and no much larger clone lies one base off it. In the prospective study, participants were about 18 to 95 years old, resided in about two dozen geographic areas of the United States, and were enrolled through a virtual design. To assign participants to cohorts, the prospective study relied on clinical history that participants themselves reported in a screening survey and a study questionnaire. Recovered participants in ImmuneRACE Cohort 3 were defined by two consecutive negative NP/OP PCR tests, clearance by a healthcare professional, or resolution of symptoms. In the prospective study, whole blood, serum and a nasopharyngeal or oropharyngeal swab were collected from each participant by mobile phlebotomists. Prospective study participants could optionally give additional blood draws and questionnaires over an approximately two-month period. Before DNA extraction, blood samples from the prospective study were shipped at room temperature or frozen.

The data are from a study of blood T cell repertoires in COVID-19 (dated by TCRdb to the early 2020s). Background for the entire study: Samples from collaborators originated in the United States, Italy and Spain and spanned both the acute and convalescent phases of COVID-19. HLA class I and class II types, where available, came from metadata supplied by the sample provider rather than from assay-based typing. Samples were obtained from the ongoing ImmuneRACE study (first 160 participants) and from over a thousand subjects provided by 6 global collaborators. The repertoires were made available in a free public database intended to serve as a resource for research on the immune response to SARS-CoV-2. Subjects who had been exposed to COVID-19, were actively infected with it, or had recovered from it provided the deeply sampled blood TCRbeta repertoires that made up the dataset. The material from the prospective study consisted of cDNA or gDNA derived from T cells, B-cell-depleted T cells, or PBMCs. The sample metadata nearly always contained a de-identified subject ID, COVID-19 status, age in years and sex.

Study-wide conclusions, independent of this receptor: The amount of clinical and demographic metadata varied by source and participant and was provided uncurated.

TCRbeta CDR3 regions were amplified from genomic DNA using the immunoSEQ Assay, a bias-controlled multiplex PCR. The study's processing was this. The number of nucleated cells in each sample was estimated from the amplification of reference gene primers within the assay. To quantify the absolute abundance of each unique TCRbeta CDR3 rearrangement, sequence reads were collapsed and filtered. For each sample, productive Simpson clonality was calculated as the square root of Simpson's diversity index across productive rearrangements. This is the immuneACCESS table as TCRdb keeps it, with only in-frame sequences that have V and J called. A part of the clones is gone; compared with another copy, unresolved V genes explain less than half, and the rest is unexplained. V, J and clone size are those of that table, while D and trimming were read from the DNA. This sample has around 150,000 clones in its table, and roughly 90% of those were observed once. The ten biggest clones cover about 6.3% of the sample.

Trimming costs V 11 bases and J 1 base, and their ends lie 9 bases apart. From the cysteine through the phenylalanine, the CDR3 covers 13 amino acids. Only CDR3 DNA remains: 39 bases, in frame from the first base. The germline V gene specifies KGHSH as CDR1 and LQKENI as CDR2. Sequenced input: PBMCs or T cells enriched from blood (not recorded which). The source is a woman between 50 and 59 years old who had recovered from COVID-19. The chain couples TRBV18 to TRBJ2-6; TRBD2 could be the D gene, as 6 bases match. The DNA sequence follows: TGTGCCGGGGACTTTTCTGGGGCCAACGTCCTGACTTTC. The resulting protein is CAGDFSGANVLTF.